The 6 T cell receptor beta chains presented below share a single source sample, sequenced in a study of beta chain features in type 1 diabetes. Study results and caveats: Type 1 diabetes patients had TCRB CDR3s that were shorter (moderately but significantly so) in all four CD4+ subsets.

Sequencing targeted expressed TCRB transcripts, as all isolated RNA had been reverse transcribed. Libraries were prepared by immunoSEQ multiplex PCR; TCRdb keeps only in-frame clonotypes and omits some of them. The sample lists hundreds of thousands of clones, around 15% occurring once. These TCRs' antigens remain unknown. Input material: naive CD4+ T cells from blood. These receptors were taken from a man between 18 and 29 years old with type 1 diabetes.

The CDR3 loop reads CASSPKGKWDSQETQYF. The CDR3 coding sequence is TGTGCCAGCAGCCCGAAGGGGAAGTGGGACAGCCAAGAGACCCAGTACTTC. The V call is TRBV5-4, the J call TRBJ2-5, with 7 bases fitting TRBD1. The CDR3 loop spans 17 amino acids. The J segment lost 1 base and the V segment lost 4 bases, leaving 13 bases of the junction unmatched. Looked up from germline, CDR1 is SGHNT and CDR2 is YYREEE (reference sequence).

This chain uses TRBV7-9 with TRBJ2-5, with no clear D. Germline CDR1 SEHNR, CDR2 FQNEAQ (reference sequence). The germline V and J ends were trimmed by 5 bases and 5 bases, with 9 bases remaining between them. This CDR3 comprises 12 residues. CDR3 coding DNA: TGTGCCAGCAGCACCGGCAGGGAGACCCAGTACTTC. Translated: CASSTGRETQYF.

The gene calls are TRBV29-1 and TRBJ2-3; D is possibly TRBD1 (6 bases). Germline CDR1 SQVTM, CDR2 ANQGSEA. The V and J ends lost 6 bases and 7 bases respectively, with 17 bases between them. The CDR3 is made up of 13 amino acids. CDR3 sequence: CSVTSGDRNTQYF. CDR3 nucleotides: TGCAGCGTCACCTCAGGGGATCGAAATACGCAGTATTTT.

This clone was counted only a few times. In DNA form, the CDR3 reads TGTGCCAGCAGCAAGTTAAGGGGAGCCCAGTACTTC. As protein: CASSKLRGAQYF. J is TRBJ2-5 and V is TRBV21-1. TRBV21-1 is a listed pseudogene. The CDR3 sequence is 12 residues long.

This clone occurred a few times. The rearrangement uses TRBV7-6 and TRBJ2-3; D possibly uses TRBD1 or TRBD2 (6 bases each). Trimming left V 7 bases short and J 4 bases short, with 15 bases between. This CDR3 comprises 14 residues. CDR1 and CDR2 (germline): SGHVS, FNYEAQ. The CDR3 here is CASMRGQPSDTQYF. The CDR3 coding sequence is TGTGCCAGCATGCGGGGACAACCCTCAGATACGCAGTATTTT.

Of note for this clone: Other DNA sequences from this sample encode an identical CDR3 as well. This chain joins TRBV18 and TRBJ2-5; D might be TRBD1 (5 bases). The germline CDR1 and CDR2 sequences are KGHSH and LQKENI. Trimming removed 3 bases from V and 2 bases from J, with 10 bases in between. The CDR3 loop spans 14 amino acids. CDR3 region: CASSPGQSQETQYF. For the CDR3, the DNA is TGTGCCAGCTCACCGGGGCAGTCTCAAGAGACCCAGTACTTC.